This paragraph covers one TCR beta chain sequence. The table came from immunoSEQ multiplex PCR; TCRdb's copy has only in-frame clones and leaves some out. The data show fewer than 500,000 clones, with approximately 90% seen just once and 9% to 15% held by the top ten. Treatment here: around 19 received Ad26.COV2.S at low or high dose, single or two shots; 5 received placebo; per-sample allocation not given. Day 63 after the first vaccine or placebo injection was the time point for sampling. Adults aged 18-55 years in Boston included the donor. This entry belongs to a study of Ad26.COV2.S vaccination and SARS-CoV-2 variants. Trimming shortened V by 4 bases and J by 3 bases, and 15 bases separated the two germline ends. This CDR3 contains 16 residues. The germline V gene encodes CDR1 ENHRY and CDR2 SYGVKD.

The chain is built from TRBV10-3 and TRBJ1-4, with a weak D call TRBD1 (6 bases). Sequencing was performed on peripheral blood, taken in a trial of Ad26.COV2.S vaccine versus placebo. This clonotype originated in a person between 18 and 60 years old who received the Ad26.COV2.S COVID-19 vaccine or a placebo. The CDR3 spells CAISVGGTGSNEKLFF. The CDR3 nucleotides are TGTGCCATCAGTGTAGGGGGGACTGGCTCTAATGAAAAACTGTTTTTT.